These T cell receptor beta chains were read from a single sample in a study of T cell repertoires in cytomegalovirus infection. Their cognate antigens are unknown. TCRdb analysed the reads with MiXCR anew, one entry per CDR3 protein. The sample shows approximately 910,000 distinct CDR3 sequences, roughly 30% of them seen only once. Here the sequenced sample was cultured CD8+ T cells from PBMCs, taken from culture after CMV antigen stimulation. The origin of the receptors is a human donor in good health (CMV status not recorded). Some clones in this sample may be carry-over from other donors' samples. The CDR3 runs from the conserved cysteine through the conserved F or W. A D gene is named only where the DNA matches it firmly. Rows may omit the clone size; those that give it use once, few, many or a size class.

d_gene	v_gene	abundance	j_gene	CDR3aa	CDR3nt
NA	TRBV7-9	NA	TRBJ2-4	CASSLDGGGKNIQYF	TGTGCCAGCAGCTTAGACGGGGGCGGCAAAAACATTCAGTACTTC
NA	TRBV20-1	NA	TRBJ1-2	CSARPLGGGYTF	TGCAGTGCTAGGCCCCTGGGAGGCGGCTACACCTTC
TRBD1	TRBV12-3/TRBV12-4	NA	TRBJ1-2	CASSTGTGFYGYTF	TGTGCCAGCAGTACCGGGACAGGGTTCTATGGCTACACCTTC
NA	TRBV12-3/TRBV12-4	few	TRBJ1-1	CASEGPWAFF	TGTGCCAGCGAGGGCCCGTGGGCTTTCTTT
NA	TRBV7-8	few	TRBJ1-5	CASSPGADGNQPQHF	TGTGCCAGCAGCCCAGGGGCGGACGGGAATCAGCCCCAGCATTTT
NA	TRBV6-2/TRBV6-3	NA	TRBJ1-6	CASSTAGYSPLHF	TGTGCCAGCAGTACCGCCGGTTATTCACCCCTCCACTTT
TRBD1	TRBV2	NA	TRBJ2-1	CASSEYRGLYNEQFF	TGTGCCAGCAGTGAGTACAGGGGGCTCTACAATGAGCAGTTCTTC
NA	TRBV4-1	NA	TRBJ1-2	CASSHTLEGGYTF	TGCGCCAGCAGCCACACACTAGAGGGCGGCTACACCTTC
NA	TRBV9	NA	TRBJ1-1	CASSLRDRRAEAFF	TGTGCCAGCAGCCTTCGGGACCGTCGGGCGGAAGCTTTCTTT
NA	TRBV7-9	NA	TRBJ1-2	CASSYFAGGDYGYTF	TGTGCCAGCAGCTACTTTGCGGGTGGGGACTATGGCTACACCTTC
TRBD2	TRBV20-1	few	TRBJ2-3	CSARFSGGAGDTQYF	TGCAGTGCTAGATTTAGCGGGGGGGCGGGAGATACGCAGTATTTT
TRBD1	TRBV29-1	NA	TRBJ2-6	CSVFGQGSGANVLTF	TGCAGCGTTTTCGGACAGGGCTCTGGGGCCAACGTCCTGACTTTC
NA	TRBV10-2	few	TRBJ2-7	CASSAGSRPYEQYF	TGCGCCAGCAGTGCAGGGTCTCGACCCTACGAGCAGTACTTC
TRBD1	TRBV5-1	NA	TRBJ2-5	CASSLEGTAQETQYF	TGCGCCAGCAGCTTGGAAGGGACAGCGCAAGAGACCCAGTACTTC
NA	TRBV7-9	many	TRBJ1-1	CASSFHPGSVNTEAFF	TGTGCCAGCAGCTTCCACCCGGGGTCGGTGAACACTGAAGCTTTCTTT
TRBD1	TRBV6-2/TRBV6-3	few	TRBJ2-2	CASSYSPGQANTGELFF	TGTGCCAGCAGTTACTCACCGGGACAGGCGAACACCGGGGAGCTGTTTTTT
NA	TRBV6-5	NA	TRBJ2-7	CASSFQLPGQLYEQYF	TGTGCCAGCAGTTTCCAGCTGCCGGGACAACTCTACGAGCAGTACTTC
NA	TRBV7-9	many	TRBJ2-2	CASSQTFRTGELFF	TGTGCCAGCAGCCAGACTTTTCGTACCGGGGAGCTGTTTTTT
NA	TRBV10-3	NA	TRBJ2-1	CAISEGGAAYNEQFF	TGTGCCATCAGTGAAGGCGGGGCCGCCTACAATGAGCAGTTCTTC
TRBD1	TRBV6-5	NA	TRBJ2-5	CASSYSPGQGLGTQYF	TGTGCCAGCAGTTACTCACCGGGACAGGGGTTGGGGACCCAGTACTTC
NA	TRBV6-5	NA	TRBJ1-2	CASSYSSRDGYTF	TGTGCCAGCAGTTACTCTAGTAGAGATGGCTACACCTTC
NA	TRBV19	few	TRBJ2-3	CASSVGETDTQYF	TGTGCCAGTAGTGTCGGAGAGACAGATACGCAGTATTTT
TRBD1	TRBV7-6	NA	TRBJ2-4	CASSQQGELAKNIQYF	TGTGCCAGCAGCCAACAGGGGGAACTAGCCAAAAACATTCAGTACTTC
TRBD1	TRBV7-4	NA	TRBJ1-4	CASSLSVTGPREKLFF	TGTGCCAGCAGCTTATCTGTGACAGGGCCCCGGGAAAAACTGTTTTTT
NA	TRBV4-3	NA	TRBJ2-1	CASSQDPNRAAYNEQFF	TGCGCCAGCAGCCAAGATCCAAACAGGGCTGCCTACAATGAGCAGTTCTTC
NA	TRBV7-9	NA	TRBJ1-5	CASSLAGSGDQPQHF	TGTGCCAGCAGCTTAGCTGGGTCGGGGGATCAGCCCCAGCATTTT
NA	TRBV12-3/TRBV12-4	NA	TRBJ2-7	CASSQMRSLYYF	TGTGCCAGCAGTCAGATGCGGAGCCTCTACTACTTC
NA	TRBV12-3/TRBV12-4	NA	TRBJ1-2	CASSGVYGYTF	TGTGCCAGCAGTGGAGTCTATGGCTACACCTTC
NA	TRBV29-1	NA	TRBJ2-2	CSVELRGPNTGELFF	TGCAGCGTTGAACTGCGGGGGCCCAACACCGGGGAGCTGTTTTTT
NA	TRBV7-8	few	TRBJ1-1	CASSLAILGSNTEAFF	TGTGCCAGCAGCTTAGCTATCCTCGGCAGCAACACTGAAGCTTTCTTT
NA	TRBV27	NA	TRBJ2-5	CASSLGVWETQYF	TGTGCCAGCAGTTTAGGGGTTTGGGAGACCCAGTACTTC